This T cell receptor (beta chain) was captured by sequencing in a study of blood T cell repertoires in COVID-19. Study summary: Sample material is recorded as cDNA or gDNA derived from T cells, B-cell-depleted T cells, or PBMCs.

Under the authors' procedure: It was from reference gene primer amplification that nucleated cell counts were estimated. Only in-frame clones appear in the TCRdb table, and some are missing; sequencing was by immunoSEQ multiplex PCR. V and J calls and clone size are given by that table; D and trimming were obtained from the DNA. This sample carries around 470,000 clones, roughly 89% of them seen once, and the ten largest clones take roughly 1%. This clone was found a few times. Germline V gene data show CDR1 as SGHNT and CDR2 as YYREEE (reference sequence). V shed 1 base and J 3 bases; nucleotides not matched to a gene: 4. This CDR3 has 15 amino acids.

Material: peripheral blood. This TCR came from a man younger than 35 with COVID-19, enrolled during active disease. The chain combines TRBV5-4 with TRBJ1-3; 7 bases are a match to TRBD1. The CDR3 DNA is TGTGCCAGCAGCTTGCAGGGGGTAGATGGAAACACCATATATTTT. It is translated as CASSLQGVDGNTIYF.